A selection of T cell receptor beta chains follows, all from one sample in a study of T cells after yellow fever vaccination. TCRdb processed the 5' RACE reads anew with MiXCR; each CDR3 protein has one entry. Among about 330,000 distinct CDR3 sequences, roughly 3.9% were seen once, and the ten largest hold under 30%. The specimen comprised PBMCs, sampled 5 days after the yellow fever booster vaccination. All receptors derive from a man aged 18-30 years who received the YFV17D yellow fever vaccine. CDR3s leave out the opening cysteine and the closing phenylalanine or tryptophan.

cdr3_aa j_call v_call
ASMQGGLDSPLH TRBJ1-6 TRBV6-5
ASSPYGVAGQETQY TRBJ2-5 TRBV4-1
AGRSTENYGYT TRBJ1-2 TRBV30
ASGLGIRGVGGNTIY TRBJ1-3 TRBV12-5
ASSSRWARAANEQF TRBJ2-1 TRBV5-5
ASSYSAGSRTQY TRBJ2-5 TRBV6-5
ASSEYNYEQY TRBJ2-7 TRBV25-1
ASSKTSGATDTQY TRBJ2-3 TRBV7-3
SARDLLAGDKETQY TRBJ2-5 TRBV20-1
SVGDDRQNGYT TRBJ1-2 TRBV29-1
ASSEGLAGGQETQY TRBJ2-5 TRBV5-8
SAIRSGHRANYGYT TRBJ1-2 TRBV20-1
ASSEQVTAQSPLH TRBJ1-6 TRBV7-9